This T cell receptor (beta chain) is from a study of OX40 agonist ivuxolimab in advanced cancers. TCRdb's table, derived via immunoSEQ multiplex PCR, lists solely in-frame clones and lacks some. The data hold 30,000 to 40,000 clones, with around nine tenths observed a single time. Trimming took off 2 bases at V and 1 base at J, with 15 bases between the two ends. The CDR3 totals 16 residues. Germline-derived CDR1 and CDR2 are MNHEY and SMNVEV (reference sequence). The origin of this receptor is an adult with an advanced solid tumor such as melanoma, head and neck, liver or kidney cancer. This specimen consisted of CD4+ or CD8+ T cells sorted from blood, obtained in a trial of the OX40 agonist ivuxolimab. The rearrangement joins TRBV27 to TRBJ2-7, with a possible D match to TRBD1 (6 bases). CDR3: CASSLSQGFGSYEQYF. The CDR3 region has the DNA TGTGCCAGCAGTTTAAGCCAGGGGTTCGGATCCTACGAGCAGTACTTC.